This TCR beta chain was identified in a study of OX40 agonist ivuxolimab in advanced cancers. On the study more broadly: Participants averaged roughly 57 years of age (range about 23 to 90) and were 82.7% male. Partial responses were observed in three patients, of whom one had hepatocellular carcinoma and two had cutaneous melanoma. Points from the study as a whole: The study found among the lowest clonal expansion in partial responders at 0.1-3.0 mg/kg.

A note on this clone: Antigen: not known.

This CDR3 is built from 17 residues. Germline lookup yields CDR1 PRHDT and CDR2 FYEKMQ (reference sequence). V shed 6 bases, J shed 6 bases, and the junction held 9 bases outside the gene matches. Here immunoSEQ multiplex PCR was the method, and the copy in TCRdb shows in-frame clones only, minus some. The sample includes tens of thousands of clones, 88% of them seen just once. The TCR originated in an adult with an advanced solid tumor such as melanoma, head and neck, liver or kidney cancer. The V call is TRBV13, the J call TRBJ2-3; the match to TRBD2 covers 16 bases. The material was CD4+ or CD8+ T cells sorted from blood, obtained in a trial of the OX40 agonist ivuxolimab. Here the CDR3 reads CASRPSGLAGGSDTQYF. The CDR3 DNA sequence: TGTGCCAGCAGGCCATCGGGACTAGCGGGAGGGAGTGATACGCAGTATTTT.